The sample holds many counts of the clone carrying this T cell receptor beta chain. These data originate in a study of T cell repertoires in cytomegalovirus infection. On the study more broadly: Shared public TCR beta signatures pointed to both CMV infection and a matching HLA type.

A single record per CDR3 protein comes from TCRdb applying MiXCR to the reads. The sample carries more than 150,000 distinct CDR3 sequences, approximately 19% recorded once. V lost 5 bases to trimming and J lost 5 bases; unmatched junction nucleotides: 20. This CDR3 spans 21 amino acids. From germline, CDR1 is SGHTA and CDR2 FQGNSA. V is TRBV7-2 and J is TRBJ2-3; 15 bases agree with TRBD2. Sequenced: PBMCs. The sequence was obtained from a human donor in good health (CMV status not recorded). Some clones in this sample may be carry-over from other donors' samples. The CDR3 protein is CASSLLRTSGRARSMVDTQYF. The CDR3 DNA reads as TGTGCCAGCAGCCTCCTAAGGACTAGCGGGAGGGCCCGTAGTATGGTAGATACGCAGTATTTT.